This T cell receptor beta chain was profiled in a study of cytomegalovirus exposure and HLA in healthy donors. Clones were read by immunoSEQ multiplex PCR, and TCRdb kept only the in-frame ones, dropping some. The table records approximately 90,000 clones, approximately 93% of them present only once. The V end was cut by 4 bases, the J end by 4 bases, with 14 bases between. Germline CDR1 reads SGHTA; CDR2 reads FQGTGA. The CDR3 has 15 amino acids. This receptor was obtained from a woman aged 25 to 39 in good health and CMV-seropositive. The sequenced sample was PBMCs. The rearrangement links TRBV7-3 to TRBJ2-1, with D perhaps TRBD2 (6 bases). The CDR3 is CASSSLAGSYNEQFF. For the CDR3, the DNA is TGTGCCAGCAGCTCCTTGGCGGGGTCATACAATGAGCAGTTCTTC.